The next 12 T cell receptor beta chains were all read from a single sample in a study of blood T cells in healthy people across ages (dated by TCRdb to 2013 to 2016). The library came from 5' RACE. For sequencing, an Illumina HiSeq 2500 was employed. A second PCR of about 7 to 12 cycles was performed with a sample-barcoded 5' primer and a J-beta primer mix. TCRdb handled the public reads itself, with Q25 trimming in fastp and clone calling in MiXCR, and kept productive beta chains. CDR3 protein sequences are deduplicated, and each keeps its most common genes and DNA. The sample table shows hundreds of thousands of distinct CDR3 sequences, and 20% to 25% are seen once. The leading ten clones occupy more than 3% of the sample. The sequencing sample was made of blood. The receptors originated from a man between 65 and 85 years old in good health.

This clonotype came up a few times. The DNA for the CDR3 is TGTGCCAGCAGCCAAGATGGCGAGGTTCAAGAGACCCAGTACTTC. Its translation is CASSQDGEVQETQYF. This chain connects TRBV4-2 to TRBJ2-5, with D unresolved. Trimming left V 0 bases short and J 2 bases short, with 10 bases between. Germline assignment: CDR1 LGHNA and CDR2 YNFKEQ. CDR3 length: 15 amino acids.

In its sample, this clonotype was seen many times. The rearrangement links TRBV10-3 to TRBJ2-3; the D is unclear. CDR1 and CDR2 from the germline V gene are ENHRY and SYGVKD. CDR3 length equals 13 residues. V lost 3 bases and J lost 6, with 10 bases in between. CDR3 nucleotides: TGTGCCATCAGTGAAGACAAAGACGATACGCAGTATTTT. Protein: CAISEDKDDTQYF.

This clonotype was seen repeatedly, ten times or more. The V and J genes are TRBV29-1 and TRBJ2-1; 9 bases line up with TRBD2. The germline gives CDR1 SQVTM, CDR2 ANQGSEA. The ends lost 2 bases at V and 1 base at J; junction bases unmatched: 6. The CDR3 consists of 16 residues. CDR3 sequence reads: CSVELGLAGSYNEQFF. DNA of the CDR3: TGCAGCGTTGAACTTGGCCTAGCGGGGTCCTACAATGAGCAGTTCTTC.

This clonotype was counted a few times. This chain connects TRBV28 to TRBJ2-3; 9 positions agree with TRBD2. Trimming removed 3 bases from V and 9 bases from J; junction bases left unmatched: 13. The CDR3 length is 16 residues. CDR1 and CDR2 (germline): MDHEN, SYDVKM. The CDR3 loop is CASSLREAGGGETQYF. The CDR3 DNA is TGTGCCAGCAGTTTGAGAGAGGCGGGAGGGGGAGAAACGCAGTATTTT.

This clonotype was seen ten or more times. This chain connects TRBV15 to TRBJ1-4; no reliable D call. The V end lost 1 base, the J end lost 3 bases, and 6 bases lay between the germline ends. The CDR3 runs 14 residues. Germline V gene data show CDR1 as LNHNV and CDR2 as YYDKDF (reference sequence). The CDR3 reads CATSRGRANEKLFF. CDR3 coding DNA: TGTGCCACCAGCAGAGGCCGGGCTAATGAAAAACTGTTTTTT. The full variable domain, with the rest looked up from reference TRBV15 and TRBJ1-4, is DAMVIQNPRYQVTQFGKPVTLSCSQTLNHNVMYWYQQKSSQAPKLLFHYYDKDFNNEADTPDNFQSRRPNTSFCFLDIRSPGLGDTAMYLCATSRGRANEKLFFGSGTQLSVL.

This clonotype was found a few times. The chain employs TRBV2 and TRBJ2-1; weak D call: TRBD2 (5 bases). The germline gives CDR1 SNHLY, CDR2 FYNNEI. The CDR3 has 15 residues. Trimming took 3 bases from V and 6 from J, leaving 15 bases between them. The CDR3 DNA follows: TGTGCCAGCAGTGACTCCGCGGGTGGGAGCAATGAGCAGTTCTTC. Translated: CASSDSAGGSNEQFF. Full variable domain (outside the CDR3, taken from reference TRBV2 and TRBJ2-1): EPEVTQTPSHQVTQMGQEVILRCVPISNHLYFYWYRQILGQKVEFLVSFYNNEISEKSEIFDDQFSVERPDGSNFTLKIRSTKLEDSAMYFCASSDSAGGSNEQFFGPGTRLTVL.

The rearrangement links TRBV7-2 to TRBJ2-5; maybe TRBD1 (6 bases). Trimming removed 1 base at V and 4 bases at J, with 10 bases between. This CDR3 is 14 amino acids long. The germline CDR1 and CDR2 sequences are SGHTA and FQGNSA. CDR3 sequence reads: CASSLGQEAETQYF. The CDR3 DNA sequence: TGTGCCAGCAGCTTAGGACAGGAGGCAGAGACCCAGTACTTC. Based on the CDR3 plus reference TRBV7-2 and TRBJ2-5, the full variable domain is GAGVSQSPSNKVTEKGKDVELRCDPISGHTALYWYRQSLGQGLEFLIYFQGNSAPDKSGLPSDRFSAERTGGSVSTLTIQRTQQEDSAVYLCASSLGQEAETQYFGPGTRLLVL.

This clonotype has a count of ten or more. The chain joins TRBV5-1 to TRBJ2-1, with 7 positions matching TRBD2. The V gene end was trimmed by 0 bases and the J gene end by 0 bases; junction bases not matched to a gene: 3. Germline assignment: CDR1 SGHRS and CDR2 YFSETQ. The CDR3 totals 16 residues. The CDR3 sequence: CASSLDPGGSYNEQFF. CDR3 nucleotides: TGCGCCAGCAGCTTGGACCCGGGAGGCTCCTACAATGAGCAGTTCTTC.

This chain links TRBV7-9 with TRBJ2-3; the match to TRBD2 covers 15 bases. The CDR3 loop spans 17 amino acids. V shed 0 bases, J shed 4 bases, and the junction held 2 bases outside the gene matches. Germline V gene sequence: CDR1 SEHNR, CDR2 FQNEAQ (reference sequence). The CDR3 spells CASSLARTSGRADTQYF. The DNA of the CDR3 is TGTGCCAGCAGCTTAGCCCGGACTAGCGGGAGGGCAGATACGCAGTATTTT.

This clonotype was counted only a few times. The rearrangement uses TRBV28 and TRBJ1-2; weak D call: TRBD1 (6 bases). The CDR3 consists of 13 residues. Trimming stripped 5 bases from V and 3 bases from J, with 10 bases between. CDR1 MDHEN and CDR2 SYDVKM come from the germline V gene. DNA for the CDR3: TGTGCCAGCAGTCTTCGACAGGACTATGGCTACACCTTC. Its protein product is CASSLRQDYGYTF.

A few counts support this clonotype. The chain combines TRBV7-9 with TRBJ2-3; 9 bases map to TRBD2. The CDR3 is 17 amino acids. V lost 1 base and J lost 3; bases outside the gene matches: 8. Germline V gene data show CDR1 as SEHNR and CDR2 as FQNEAQ (reference sequence). The CDR3 nucleotides are TGTGCCAGCAGCTTAGAAAGGCTAGCGGGAATGACAGATACGCAGTATTTT. Translating gives CASSLERLAGMTDTQYF.

The chain uses TRBV6-5 and TRBJ1-4; D remains ambiguous. This CDR3 spans 16 amino acids. Trimming removed 4 bases at V and 0 bases at J, with 12 bases between. Per germline, CDR1 MNHEY and CDR2 SVGAGI. The DNA of the CDR3 is TGTGCCAGCAGTTTCGCCGAAGAGTCAACTAATGAAAAACTGTTTTTT. As protein: CASSFAEESTNEKLFF.